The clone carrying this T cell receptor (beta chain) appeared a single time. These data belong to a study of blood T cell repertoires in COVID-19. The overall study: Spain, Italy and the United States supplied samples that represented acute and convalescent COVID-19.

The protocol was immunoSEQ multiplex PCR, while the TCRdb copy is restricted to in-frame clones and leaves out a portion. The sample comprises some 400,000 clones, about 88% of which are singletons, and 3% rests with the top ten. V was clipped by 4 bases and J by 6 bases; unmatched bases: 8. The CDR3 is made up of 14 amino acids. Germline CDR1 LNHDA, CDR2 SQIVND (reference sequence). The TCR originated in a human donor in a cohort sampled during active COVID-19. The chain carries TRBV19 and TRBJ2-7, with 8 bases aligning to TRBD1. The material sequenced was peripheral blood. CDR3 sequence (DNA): TGTGCCAGTAGTAAGGACAGGGATCTTGCCGAGCAGTACTTC. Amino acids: CASSKDRDLAEQYF.